This TCR beta chain was captured by sequencing in a study of blood T cell repertoires in COVID-19. Overall study: Acute-phase and convalescent COVID-19 samples originated in the United States, Italy and Spain. PBMCs, B-cell-depleted T cells, or T cells were the source of the cDNA or gDNA that made up the material.

In the authors' workflow: Nucleated cell counts were estimated from reference gene primer amplification. TCRdb's table, derived via immunoSEQ multiplex PCR, lists solely in-frame clones and lacks some. V and J calls and clone size come straight from that table; D and trimming were deduced from the DNA. This sample carries around 190,000 clones, roughly 84% of them seen once, and the ten largest clones take almost 5%. In germline, CDR1 is MNHEY, CDR2 SVGAGI. This CDR3 has 13 amino acids. V shed 6 bases, J shed 5 bases, and the junction held 6 bases outside the gene matches. Sample: peripheral blood. The TCR was taken from an elderly woman with acute or convalescent COVID-19. The rearrangement uses TRBV6-5 and TRBJ1-1; 7 nucleotides match TRBD1. The CDR3 coding sequence is TGTGCCAGCAGCGACAGGGTTACTACTGAAGCTTTCTTT. It specifies CASSDRVTTEAFF.